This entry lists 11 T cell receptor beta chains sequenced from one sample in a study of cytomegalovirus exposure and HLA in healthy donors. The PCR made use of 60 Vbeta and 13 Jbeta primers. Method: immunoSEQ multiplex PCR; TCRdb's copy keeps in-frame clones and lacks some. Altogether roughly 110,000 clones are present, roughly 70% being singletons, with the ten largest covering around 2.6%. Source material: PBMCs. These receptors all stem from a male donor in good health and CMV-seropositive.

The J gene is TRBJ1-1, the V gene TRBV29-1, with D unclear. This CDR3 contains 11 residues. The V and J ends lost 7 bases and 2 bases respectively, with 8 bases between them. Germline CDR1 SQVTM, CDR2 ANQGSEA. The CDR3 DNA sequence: TGCAGCGGCAGTCCAAACACTGAAGCTTTCTTT. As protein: CSGSPNTEAFF.

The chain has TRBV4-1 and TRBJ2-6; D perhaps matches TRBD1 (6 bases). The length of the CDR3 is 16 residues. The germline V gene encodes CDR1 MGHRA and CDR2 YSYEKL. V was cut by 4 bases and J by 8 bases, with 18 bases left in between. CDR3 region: CASSLPGQRDPNVLTF. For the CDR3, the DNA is TGCGCCAGCAGCCTCCCGGGACAAAGAGATCCCAACGTCCTGACTTTC.

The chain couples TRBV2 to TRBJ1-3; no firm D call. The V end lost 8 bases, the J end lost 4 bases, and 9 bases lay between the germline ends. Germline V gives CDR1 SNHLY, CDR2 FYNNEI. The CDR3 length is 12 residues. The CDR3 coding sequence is TGTGCCAGCCACGGAGGGGGAAACACCATATATTTT. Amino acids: CASHGGGNTIYF.

The CDR3 sequence is CASRSVGSGRAKSYNEQFF. In DNA, the CDR3 is TGTGCCAGCAGATCCGTAGGTAGCGGGAGGGCCAAATCCTACAATGAGCAGTTCTTC. This rearrangement joins TRBV5-4 to TRBJ2-1, with 11 bases fitting TRBD2. Trimming took 5 bases from V and 1 from J; bases not matched to a gene: 14. CDR1 and CDR2 from the germline V gene are SGHNT and YYREEE (reference sequence). CDR3 length: 19 amino acids.

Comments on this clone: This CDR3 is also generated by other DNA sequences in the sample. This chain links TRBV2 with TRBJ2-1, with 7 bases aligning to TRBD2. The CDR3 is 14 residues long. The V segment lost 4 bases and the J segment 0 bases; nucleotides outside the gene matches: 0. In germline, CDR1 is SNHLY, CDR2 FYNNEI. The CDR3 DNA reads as TGTGCCAGCAGTGGCGGGAGCTCCTACAATGAGCAGTTCTTC. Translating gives CASSGGSSYNEQFF. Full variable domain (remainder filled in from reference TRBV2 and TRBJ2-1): EPEVTQTPSHQVTQMGQEVILRCVPISNHLYFYWYRQILGQKVEFLVSFYNNEISEKSEIFDDQFSVERPDGSNFTLKIRSTKLEDSAMYFCASSGGSSYNEQFFGPGTRLTVL.

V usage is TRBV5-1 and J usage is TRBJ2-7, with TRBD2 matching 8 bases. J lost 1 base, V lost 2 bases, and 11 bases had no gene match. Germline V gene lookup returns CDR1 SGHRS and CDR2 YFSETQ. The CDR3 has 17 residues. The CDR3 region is CASSFSKASGGSYEQYF. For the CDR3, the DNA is TGCGCCAGCAGCTTCAGCAAAGCAAGCGGGGGATCCTACGAGCAGTACTTC.

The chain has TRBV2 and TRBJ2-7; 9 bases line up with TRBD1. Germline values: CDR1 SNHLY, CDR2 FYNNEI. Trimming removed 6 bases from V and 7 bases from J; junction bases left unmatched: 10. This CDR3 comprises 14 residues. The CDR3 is CASRLGQGRWEQYF. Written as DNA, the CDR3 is TGTGCCAGCAGACTTGGACAGGGGCGTTGGGAGCAGTACTTC.

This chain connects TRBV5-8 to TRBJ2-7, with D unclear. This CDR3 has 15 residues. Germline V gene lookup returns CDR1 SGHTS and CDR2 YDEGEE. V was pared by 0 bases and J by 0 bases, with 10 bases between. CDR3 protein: CASSLGQLSSYEQYF. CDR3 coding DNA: TGTGCCAGCAGCTTGGGACAACTTTCCTCCTACGAGCAGTACTTC.

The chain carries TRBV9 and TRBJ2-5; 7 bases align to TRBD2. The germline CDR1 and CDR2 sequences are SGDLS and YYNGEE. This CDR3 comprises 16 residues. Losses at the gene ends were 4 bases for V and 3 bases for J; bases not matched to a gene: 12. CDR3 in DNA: TGTGCCAGCAGCTATATGACTAGCTGGGAAAAAGAGACCCAGTACTTC. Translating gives CASSYMTSWEKETQYF. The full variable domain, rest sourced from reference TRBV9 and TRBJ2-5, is DSGVTQTPKHLITATGQRVTLRCSPRSGDLSVYWYQQSLDQGLQFLIQYYNGEERAKGNILERFSAQQFPDLHSELNLSSLELGDSALYFCASSYMTSWEKETQYFGPGTRLLVL.

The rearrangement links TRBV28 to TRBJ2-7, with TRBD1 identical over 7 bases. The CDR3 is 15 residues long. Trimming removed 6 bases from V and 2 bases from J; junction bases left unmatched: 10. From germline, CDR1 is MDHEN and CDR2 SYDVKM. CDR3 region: CASRPVGQGAYEQYF. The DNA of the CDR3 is TGTGCCAGCAGACCCGTCGGGCAGGGGGCCTACGAGCAGTACTTC.

CDR3 bases: TGTGCCAGCAGTATGGAGACAGGCAACACCGGGGAGCTGTTTTTT. The encoded protein is CASSMETGNTGELFF. The chain recombines TRBV2 with TRBJ2-2; weak D call: TRBD1 (6 bases). Trimming removed 5 bases from V and 2 bases from J, with 12 bases in between. The germline V gene encodes CDR1 SNHLY and CDR2 FYNNEI. The CDR3 is 15 amino acids.